The source of this TCR beta chain is a study of blood T cell repertoires in COVID-19. As for the study in general: Acute and convalescent COVID-19 samples came from the United States, Italy and Spain. T cells, B-cell-depleted T cells, or PBMCs provided the cDNA or gDNA that served as material.

Trimming cost V 5 bases and J 5 bases, with 10 bases left between them. This CDR3 is 13 amino acids long. CDR1 SEHNR and CDR2 FQNEAQ come from the germline V gene (reference sequence). TCRdb keeps only in-frame clones here, not all; method: immunoSEQ multiplex PCR. The sample holds 380,000 or so clones, roughly 86% seen once. Self-reported history from a screening survey and questionnaire set each donor's cohort. The chain employs TRBV7-9 and TRBJ1-5; tentatively, D is TRBD1 (5 bases). This TCR derives from a woman between 40 and 55 years old with acute COVID-19. The specimen was PBMCs or T cells enriched from blood (not recorded which). The DNA for the CDR3 is TGTGCCAGCAGCCAGGAGGGGTATCAGCCCCAGCATTTT. The encoded protein is CASSQEGYQPQHF.